This is a list of T cell receptor beta chains from one sample in a study of T cell responses to AZD1222 COVID-19 vaccine. Sequenced by immunoSEQ multiplex PCR; TCRdb stores in-frame clones only, minus some. Among around 70,000 clones listed, about 85% were seen once. The starting material was peripheral blood, obtained 28 days after the second AZD1222 dose. The receptors stem from an adult who received the AZD1222 COVID-19 vaccine. The CDR3 runs from the conserved cysteine through the conserved F or W. A D gene is named only where the DNA matches it firmly. The listing skips clone size in some rows; elsewhere it reads once, few, many or a size class.

d_call: NA
v_call: TRBV11-3
clone_size: NA
j_call: TRBJ2-2
cdr3_aa: CASSLVQVGELFF
cdr3_nt: TGTGCCAGCAGCTTAGTACAAGTCGGGGAGCTGTTTTTT

d_call: TRBD2
v_call: TRBV5-4
clone_size: NA
j_call: TRBJ2-3
cdr3_aa: CASSSLLAGASSTDTQYF
cdr3_nt: TGTGCCAGCAGCTCTCTCCTAGCGGGAGCGTCTAGCACAGATACGCAGTATTTT

d_call: NA
v_call: TRBV19
clone_size: NA
j_call: TRBJ1-4
cdr3_aa: CASSWGGSEEKLFF
cdr3_nt: TGTGCCAGTAGTTGGGGAGGGAGCGAAGAAAAACTGTTTTTT

d_call: NA
v_call: TRBV5-8
clone_size: NA
j_call: TRBJ2-7
cdr3_aa: CASSSRTPPYEQYF
cdr3_nt: TGTGCCAGCAGCTCCCGGACACCGCCCTACGAGCAGTACTTC

d_call: NA
v_call: TRBV5-1
clone_size: NA
j_call: TRBJ2-1
cdr3_aa: CASSLVRGSYNEQFF
cdr3_nt: TGCGCCAGCAGCTTGGTAAGGGGCTCCTACAATGAGCAGTTCTTC

d_call: TRBD2
v_call: TRBV6-4
clone_size: few
j_call: TRBJ2-1
cdr3_aa: CASSDGGRASYNEQFF
cdr3_nt: TGTGCCAGCAGTGATGGCGGGAGGGCCTCCTACAATGAGCAGTTCTTC

d_call: TRBD1
v_call: TRBV4-2
clone_size: NA
j_call: TRBJ2-5
cdr3_aa: CASSPLKRTGEETQYF
cdr3_nt: TGTGCCAGCAGCCCCTTAAAAAGGACAGGGGAAGAGACCCAGTACTTC

d_call: TRBD1
v_call: TRBV11-2
clone_size: NA
j_call: TRBJ1-1
cdr3_aa: CASSLVAGGRTEAFF
cdr3_nt: TGTGCCAGCAGCTTAGTGGCAGGGGGCCGCACTGAAGCTTTCTTT

d_call: NA
v_call: TRBV5-8
clone_size: few
j_call: TRBJ2-1
cdr3_aa: CASSLYRGGDNEQFF
cdr3_nt: TGTGCCAGCAGCTTGTATAGGGGGGGGGACAATGAGCAGTTCTTC

d_call: TRBD2
v_call: TRBV18
clone_size: NA
j_call: TRBJ2-4
cdr3_aa: CASSPSSGRARGIQYF
cdr3_nt: TGTGCCAGCTCACCAAGTAGCGGGAGGGCCAGAGGCATTCAGTACTTC

d_call: NA
v_call: TRBV19
clone_size: NA
j_call: TRBJ1-2
cdr3_aa: CASTPRGLANYGYTF
cdr3_nt: TGTGCCAGCACTCCGAGGGGGTTAGCTAACTATGGCTACACCTTC

d_call: NA
v_call: TRBV5-1
clone_size: once
j_call: TRBJ2-1
cdr3_aa: CASSLVVQSNEQFF
cdr3_nt: TGCGCCAGCAGCTTGGTAGTACAGAGCAATGAGCAGTTCTTC

d_call: TRBD1
v_call: TRBV27
clone_size: NA
j_call: TRBJ1-4
cdr3_aa: CASSSGQVATNEKLFF
cdr3_nt: TGTGCCAGCAGTTCGGGACAGGTAGCAACTAATGAAAAACTGTTTTTT

d_call: TRBD1
v_call: TRBV19
clone_size: NA
j_call: TRBJ1-5
cdr3_aa: CASSKQLGQGIGAQHF
cdr3_nt: TGTGCCAGTAGTAAGCAACTGGGACAGGGGATTGGGGCCCAGCATTTT

d_call: NA
v_call: TRBV19
clone_size: NA
j_call: TRBJ1-1
cdr3_aa: CASSISPYGGRDRNTEAFF
cdr3_nt: TGTGCCAGTAGTATATCCCCTTACGGGGGGAGAGATCGGAACACTGAAGCTTTCTTT

d_call: NA
v_call: TRBV6-6
clone_size: NA
j_call: TRBJ2-3
cdr3_aa: CASSSPERGTDTQYF
cdr3_nt: TGTGCCAGCAGCTCCCCGGAGAGAGGGACAGATACGCAGTATTTT

d_call: NA
v_call: TRBV12-3/TRBV12-4
clone_size: NA
j_call: TRBJ2-1
cdr3_aa: CASRFSSYNEQFF
cdr3_nt: TGTGCCAGCAGGTTTAGCTCCTACAATGAGCAGTTCTTC

d_call: TRBD2
v_call: TRBV2
clone_size: few
j_call: TRBJ2-5
cdr3_aa: CARKGLAKTQYF
cdr3_nt: TGTGCCAGGAAGGGACTAGCGAAGACCCAGTACTTC

d_call: NA
v_call: TRBV24-1
clone_size: NA
j_call: TRBJ2-7
cdr3_aa: CATSGAYEQYF
cdr3_nt: TGTGCCACCTCAGGAGCCTACGAGCAGTACTTC

d_call: TRBD1
v_call: TRBV30
clone_size: NA
j_call: TRBJ1-2
cdr3_aa: CAWSSPGQGGRNYGYTF
cdr3_nt: TGTGCCTGGAGTTCACCGGGACAGGGGGGCCGAAACTATGGCTACACCTTC

d_call: NA
v_call: TRBV10-1
clone_size: NA
j_call: TRBJ2-1
cdr3_aa: CASNEETATSYNEQFF
cdr3_nt: TGCGCCAGCAACGAGGAGACAGCCACCTCCTACAATGAGCAGTTCTTC

d_call: NA
v_call: TRBV19
clone_size: NA
j_call: TRBJ1-1
cdr3_aa: CASSTIRGNTEAFF
cdr3_nt: TGTGCCAGTAGTACTATCAGGGGGAACACTGAAGCTTTCTTT

d_call: NA
v_call: TRBV29-1
clone_size: NA
j_call: TRBJ2-4
cdr3_aa: CSVEGGEAKNIQYF
cdr3_nt: TGCAGCGTTGAGGGCGGTGAGGCCAAAAACATTCAGTACTTC

d_call: NA
v_call: TRBV6-5
clone_size: NA
j_call: TRBJ1-6
cdr3_aa: CASSYGDSPLHF
cdr3_nt: TGTGCCAGCAGTTACGGGGATTCACCCCTCCACTTT

d_call: TRBD1
v_call: TRBV29-1
clone_size: NA
j_call: TRBJ2-7
cdr3_aa: CSATPGQGFYEQYF
cdr3_nt: TGCAGCGCGACGCCGGGACAGGGTTTCTACGAGCAGTACTTC

d_call: TRBD1
v_call: TRBV11-1
clone_size: once
j_call: TRBJ1-1
cdr3_aa: CASSGTGDTEAFF
cdr3_nt: TGTGCCAGCAGCGGGACAGGGGACACTGAAGCTTTCTTT

d_call: NA
v_call: TRBV18
clone_size: NA
j_call: TRBJ1-1
cdr3_aa: CASSNRVDLAEAFF
cdr3_nt: TGTGCCAGCTCAAACAGGGTAGATTTGGCTGAAGCTTTCTTT

d_call: NA
v_call: TRBV16
clone_size: NA
j_call: TRBJ2-6
cdr3_aa: CASSAVGVGANVLTF
cdr3_nt: TGTGCCAGCAGCGCTGTTGGGGTAGGGGCCAACGTCCTGACTTTC

d_call: TRBD1
v_call: TRBV6-4
clone_size: NA
j_call: TRBJ1-2
cdr3_aa: CASSAQTGVGYTF
cdr3_nt: TGTGCCAGCAGTGCCCAGACAGGGGTAGGCTACACCTTC

d_call: NA
v_call: TRBV2
clone_size: NA
j_call: TRBJ1-5
cdr3_aa: CASSGGRLYSNQPQHF
cdr3_nt: TGTGCCAGCAGTGGGGGCCGGTTATATAGCAATCAGCCCCAGCATTTT

d_call: NA
v_call: TRBV13
clone_size: once
j_call: TRBJ1-1
cdr3_aa: CASSIDLRAFF
cdr3_nt: TGTGCCAGCAGCATAGACCTTCGGGCTTTCTTT